The 31 T cell receptor beta chains below come from one sample, sequenced in a study of T cell responses to AZD1222 COVID-19 vaccine. TCRdb's table, derived via immunoSEQ multiplex PCR, lists solely in-frame clones and lacks some. This table has fewer than 120,000 clones, about 87% appearing once. This specimen was peripheral blood, taken on day 0 of AZD1222 vaccination. The receptor source for this set is an adult in good health.

The chain combines TRBV6-5 with TRBJ1-5, with D possibly being TRBD1 (5 bases). V lost 6 bases and J lost 0, with 12 bases in between. Per germline, CDR1 MNHEY and CDR2 SVGAGI. The CDR3 extends over 15 amino acids. CDR3 DNA: TGTGCCAGCAGCCGGACACTGAATAGCAATCAGCCCCAGCATTTT. Protein product: CASSRTLNSNQPQHF.

This clone was picked up one time. The J gene is TRBJ1-5, the V gene TRBV24-1; 7 bases align to TRBD1. V gave up 9 bases and J gave up 1 base; unmatched junction bases: 5. The CDR3 spans 14 residues. The V gene's germline CDR1 is KGHDR and CDR2 SFDVKD. The CDR3 is CATGGDRSNQPQHF. In nucleotides, the CDR3 is TGTGCCACCGGGGGGGACAGAAGCAATCAGCCCCAGCATTTT.

This clone has just one count. Here the CDR3 reads CASSPGQVYEQYF. Here the CDR3 DNA reads TGTGCCAGCTCACCCGGACAGGTTTACGAGCAGTACTTC. The rearrangement joins TRBV18 to TRBJ2-7; 7 nucleotides line up with TRBD1. The CDR3 length is 13 residues. J gave up 4 bases and V 3 bases, and 3 bases lay outside the gene matches. The germline V gene has CDR1 KGHSH and CDR2 LQKENI. Complete variable domain (other parts from reference TRBV18 and TRBJ2-7): NAGVMQNPRHLVRRRGQEARLRCSPMKGHSHVYWYRQLPEEGLKFMVYLQKENIIDESGMPKERFSAEFPKEGPSILRIQQVVRGDSAAYFCASSPGQVYEQYFGPGTRLTVT.

This rearrangement joins TRBV29-1 to TRBJ2-1; TRBD2 matches 12 bases. J lost 7 bases, V lost 4 bases, and 8 bases had no gene match. Germline loops: CDR1 SQVTM, CDR2 ANQGSEA. The CDR3 has 15 residues. CDR3 loop: CSVVWATSGSNEQFF. The CDR3 region has the DNA TGCAGCGTTGTATGGGCGACTAGCGGGAGTAATGAGCAGTTCTTC.

This sequence joins TRBV4-1 and TRBJ2-1; 7 positions agree with TRBD2. This CDR3 is 14 amino acids long. Germline V gene data show CDR1 as MGHRA and CDR2 as YSYEKL. The trim removed 0 bases at V and 10 bases at J, leaving 6 bases unmatched. The DNA of the CDR3 is TGCGCCAGCAGCCAAGATCCTGGCGGGAGAGAGCAGTTCTTC. Protein: CASSQDPGGREQFF.

This clone appeared a few times. The chain carries TRBV12-5 and TRBJ1-2; 9 nucleotides agree with TRBD1. Germline loops: CDR1 LGHNT, CDR2 FRNRAP. The CDR3 runs to 14 residues. Losses at the gene ends were 10 bases for V and 5 bases for J; bases not matched to a gene: 11. The CDR3 DNA sequence: TGTGCTACCGACGGACAGGGGTACGGGTATGGCTACACCTTC. It is translated as CATDGQGYGYGYTF.

This chain links TRBV18 with TRBJ1-5, with no clear D. This CDR3 region has 15 residues. V lost 3 bases and J 0 bases, leaving 9 bases between the germline ends. Germline V gene data show CDR1 as KGHSH and CDR2 as LQKENI. This CDR3 is CASSPASGSNQPQHF. DNA of the CDR3: TGTGCCAGCTCACCCGCGAGCGGTAGCAATCAGCCCCAGCATTTT.

This chain joins TRBV28 and TRBJ2-1, with TRBD2 matching 7 bases. V lost 3 bases to trimming and J lost 0 bases; unmatched junction nucleotides: 2. Germline V gene lookup returns CDR1 MDHEN and CDR2 SYDVKM. The CDR3 is made up of 15 amino acids. This CDR3 is CASSFRGSSYNEQFF. Here the CDR3 DNA reads TGTGCCAGCAGTTTCCGCGGGAGCTCCTACAATGAGCAGTTCTTC.

This chain joins TRBV19 and TRBJ1-1; D ambiguous. V lost 5 bases, J lost 3 bases, and 10 bases lay in between. This CDR3 has 13 amino acids. In germline, CDR1 is LNHDA, CDR2 SQIVND (reference sequence). The CDR3 sequence: CASSRSVDTEAFF. In DNA form, the CDR3 reads TGTGCCAGTAGTCGCTCTGTGGACACTGAAGCTTTCTTT.

The chain joins TRBV9 to TRBJ2-3; 12 nucleotides align to TRBD1. CDR3 length: 15 residues. Germline loops: CDR1 SGDLS, CDR2 YYNGEE. V trimming: 4 bases; J trimming: 4 bases; junction bases outside the gene matches: 4. This chain's CDR3 is CASSRGQGAADTQYF. Here the CDR3 DNA reads TGTGCCAGCAGCAGGGGACAGGGGGCGGCAGATACGCAGTATTTT.

This clone was counted a few times. This sequence joins TRBV2 and TRBJ1-1; 7 positions agree with TRBD1. Germline V gene sequence: CDR1 SNHLY, CDR2 FYNNEI. V lost 5 bases to trimming and J lost 6 bases; unmatched junction nucleotides: 9. The CDR3 sequence is 14 residues long. The CDR3 DNA reads as TGTGCCAGCAGTTCGGACAGGCTAATCTCTGAAGCTTTCTTT. Residues: CASSSDRLISEAFF.

This chain connects TRBV10-3 to TRBJ2-7; 12 nucleotides line up with TRBD2. The CDR3 loop spans 16 amino acids. Germline loops: CDR1 ENHRY, CDR2 SYGVKD. The ends lost 2 bases at V and 5 bases at J; junction bases unmatched: 7. The CDR3 region is CAISEGLAGNENEQYF. CDR3 sequence (DNA): TGTGCCATCAGTGAGGGACTAGCGGGAAATGAAAACGAGCAGTACTTC.

The chain recombines TRBV3-1 (or the pseudogene TRBV3-2) with TRBJ2-3, with 9 positions matching TRBD2. CDR1 and CDR2 (germline): LGHDT, YNNKEL (reference sequence). There are 15 residues in the CDR3. V lost 4 bases, J lost 4 bases, and 6 bases stayed unmatched. CDR3 bases: TGTGCCAGCAGCCTGGTAGCGGGAGCGGCAGATACGCAGTATTTT. Translated: CASSLVAGAADTQYF.

The chain carries TRBV6-2 or TRBV6-3 and TRBJ2-1; 8 nucleotides line up with TRBD1. The V gene end was trimmed by 0 bases and the J gene end by 4 bases; junction bases not matched to a gene: 8. The CDR3 is made up of 17 amino acids. Germline values: CDR1 MNHEY, CDR2 SVGEGT. CDR3 sequence reads: CASSYSAGGVLYNEQFF. The CDR3 DNA sequence: TGTGCCAGCAGTTACTCGGCAGGGGGCGTTCTATACAATGAGCAGTTCTTC.

V usage is TRBV3-1 (or the pseudogene TRBV3-2) and J usage is TRBJ1-6; D is possibly TRBD1 (5 bases). Trimming shortened V by 5 bases and J by 6 bases, and 11 bases separated the two germline ends. Germline V CDR1 and CDR2: LGHDT, YNNKEL (reference sequence). The CDR3 contains 14 residues. This CDR3 reads CASSARDLNSPLHF. The CDR3 bases are TGTGCCAGCAGCGCCCGGGACCTTAATTCACCCCTCCACTTT.

DNA of the CDR3: TGTGCCAGCAGCCTTAGCGGGGGCTTTTACAATGAGCAGTTCTTC. Residues: CASSLSGGFYNEQFF. The V call is TRBV7-8, the J call TRBJ2-1; 9 bases are a match to TRBD2. In germline, CDR1 is SGHVS, CDR2 FQNEAQ. The CDR3 is made up of 15 amino acids. V lost 5 bases and J lost 4; bases outside the gene matches: 6.

This chain uses TRBV12-5 with TRBJ2-1; 12 bases align to TRBD1. The V segment lost 6 bases and the J segment 6 bases; nucleotides outside the gene matches: 6. This CDR3 spans 15 amino acids. The germline gives CDR1 LGHNT, CDR2 FRNRAP. The CDR3 protein is CASGSGTGGFNEQFF. In DNA form, the CDR3 reads TGTGCTAGTGGCTCCGGGACAGGGGGCTTCAATGAGCAGTTCTTC.

The rearrangement joins TRBV7-9 to TRBJ1-6; possible D gene TRBD1, 5 bases. Germline CDR1 and CDR2: SEHNR and FQNEAQ (reference sequence). V was cut by 1 base and J by 10 bases, with 11 bases left in between. The CDR3 totals 14 residues. The CDR3 spells CASSLVQGESPLHF. Written as DNA, the CDR3 is TGTGCCAGCAGCTTAGTTCAGGGCGAGTCACCCCTCCACTTT. Combining the CDR3 with reference TRBV7-9 and TRBJ1-6 gives the whole variable domain DTGVSQNPRHKITKRGQNVTFRCDPISEHNRLYWYRQTLGQGPEFLTYFQNEAQLEKSRLLSDRFSAERPKGSFSTLEIQRTEQGDSAMYLCASSLVQGESPLHFGNGTRLTVT.

To note about this clone: The same CDR3 also results from other DNA sequences found in this sample. This chain links TRBV9 with TRBJ1-3; D is unclear. Germline V gene data show CDR1 as SGDLS and CDR2 as YYNGEE. Trimming removed 0 bases from V and 0 bases from J, with 4 bases in between. The CDR3 runs to 14 residues. CDR3 sequence (DNA): TGTGCCAGCAGCGTAGCTGACTCTGGAAACACCATATATTTT. Its translation: CASSVADSGNTIYF.

The gene calls are TRBV6-1 and TRBJ1-1; D is uncertain. This CDR3 region has 14 residues. Per the germline V gene, CDR1 is MNHNS and CDR2 is SASEGT. The V and J ends lost 0 bases and 7 bases respectively, with 12 bases between them. The CDR3 DNA sequence: TGTGCCAGCAGTGAAGCAGATGTTGGGTATGAAGCTTTCTTT. The encoded protein is CASSEADVGYEAFF.

The rearrangement uses TRBV28 and TRBJ1-4; the D is unclear. V was cut by 6 bases and J by 8 bases, with 10 bases left in between. Germline V lookup: CDR1 MDHEN, CDR2 SYDVKM. This CDR3 spans 12 amino acids. Here the CDR3 reads CASRLPGEKLFF. CDR3 bases: TGTGCCAGCAGACTGCCCGGCGAAAAACTGTTTTTT.

This chain uses TRBV30 with TRBJ1-5; D remains ambiguous. This CDR3 has 15 amino acids. The germline V and J ends were trimmed by 4 bases and 2 bases, with 15 bases remaining between them. Looked up from germline, CDR1 is GTSNPN and CDR2 is SVGIG (reference sequence). The CDR3 region is CAWTGLSGGNQPQHF. The DNA for the CDR3 is TGTGCCTGGACCGGATTATCCGGGGGCAATCAGCCCCAGCATTTT.

About this clone itself: A junction end diverges from the germline sequence, so it may reflect a read error. The chain carries TRBV6-5 and TRBJ1-3; D perhaps matches TRBD1 (5 bases). The CDR3 extends over 13 amino acids. The germline CDR1 and CDR2 sequences are MNHEY and SVGAGI. CDR3 in amino acids: CACRESSGNTIYF. The CDR3 coding sequence is TGTGCCTGCAGGGAGAGCTCTGGAAACACCATATATTTT.

The count of this clone is one. The V gene is TRBV6-5, the J gene TRBJ2-1; 8 bases map to TRBD2. CDR3 length: 15 residues. In germline, CDR1 is MNHEY, CDR2 SVGAGI. After removal of 8 bases from V and 0 bases from J, the junction contained 6 bases not matched to a gene. The CDR3 DNA sequence: TGTGCCAGCCGTAGCGGGACGAACTCCTACAATGAGCAGTTCTTC. It is translated as CASRSGTNSYNEQFF.

The genes are TRBV5-6 and TRBJ1-1; D is possibly TRBD1 (5 bases). Germline lookup yields CDR1 SGHDT and CDR2 YYEEEE. The CDR3 spans 15 residues. Between the trimmed V and J ends, which lost 4 bases and 6 bases, there was a span of 19 bases. The CDR3 spells CASSPGTRLGAEAFF. The CDR3 coding sequence is TGTGCCAGCAGCCCCGGTACCCGTTTAGGGGCTGAAGCTTTCTTT. Supplemented by reference TRBV5-6 and TRBJ1-1, the full variable domain reads DAGVTQSPTHLIKTRGQQVTLRCSPKSGHDTVSWYQQALGQGPQFIFQYYEEEERQRGNFPDRFSGHQFPNYSSELNVNALLLGDSALYLCASSPGTRLGAEAFFGQGTRLTVV.

V gene TRBV11-2 combines with J gene TRBJ2-5; tentatively, D is TRBD2 (6 bases). V lost 6 bases and J lost 1, with 18 bases in between. The length of the CDR3 is 16 residues. Per germline, CDR1 SGHAT and CDR2 FQNNGV. CDR3 sequence: CASRNLGGGSQETQYF. The CDR3 bases are TGTGCCAGCAGGAATTTGGGAGGAGGGTCCCAAGAGACCCAGTACTTC.

The chain employs TRBV20-1 and TRBJ1-2, with D unclear. The germline V gene has CDR1 DFQATT and CDR2 SNEGSKA (reference sequence). V lost 3 bases, J lost 1 base, and 12 bases lay in between. The CDR3 totals 14 residues. CDR3 DNA sequence: TGCAGTGCTAGTAACCAAGCGAGTAACTATGGCTACACCTTC. This codes for CSASNQASNYGYTF.

CDR3 residues: CASSIDRGQGKGIEAFF. In nucleotides, the CDR3 is TGTGCCAGTAGTATAGATCGGGGCCAAGGGAAGGGTATTGAAGCTTTCTTT. The chain carries TRBV19 and TRBJ1-1; maybe TRBD1 (5 bases). Trimming took 0 bases from V and 7 from J, leaving 21 bases between them. Germline CDR1 and CDR2: LNHDA and SQIVND (reference sequence). This CDR3 is built from 17 residues.

This clone was seen a single time. The rearrangement joins TRBV11-2 to TRBJ1-1; D might be TRBD1 (5 bases). CDR1 and CDR2 (germline): SGHAT, FQNNGV. V lost 5 bases and J 6 bases, leaving 16 bases between the germline ends. The CDR3 consists of 14 residues. Here the CDR3 reads CASSPIYQGPEAFF. Written as DNA, the CDR3 is TGTGCCAGCAGCCCCATTTACCAGGGCCCTGAAGCTTTCTTT.

This chain joins TRBV19 and TRBJ1-5, with D perhaps TRBD1 (5 bases). Germline V gene data show CDR1 as LNHDA and CDR2 as SQIVND (reference sequence). This CDR3 has 15 amino acids. The ends were cut back, 6 bases at V and 6 bases at J, with 18 bases in the middle. As DNA, the CDR3 is TGTGCCAGTAGACTCGGGACTCGGGCCACTCAGCCCCAGCATTTT. It codes for CASRLGTRATQPQHF.

The J gene is TRBJ1-4, the V gene TRBV5-6, with D tentatively TRBD1 (6 bases). The V and J ends lost 0 bases and 5 bases respectively, with 11 bases between them. The germline V gene encodes CDR1 SGHDT and CDR2 YYEEEE. The CDR3 spans 15 residues. The CDR3 is CASSLDHRENEKLFF. CDR3 in DNA: TGTGCCAGCAGCTTGGATCACAGGGAAAATGAAAAACTGTTTTTT.